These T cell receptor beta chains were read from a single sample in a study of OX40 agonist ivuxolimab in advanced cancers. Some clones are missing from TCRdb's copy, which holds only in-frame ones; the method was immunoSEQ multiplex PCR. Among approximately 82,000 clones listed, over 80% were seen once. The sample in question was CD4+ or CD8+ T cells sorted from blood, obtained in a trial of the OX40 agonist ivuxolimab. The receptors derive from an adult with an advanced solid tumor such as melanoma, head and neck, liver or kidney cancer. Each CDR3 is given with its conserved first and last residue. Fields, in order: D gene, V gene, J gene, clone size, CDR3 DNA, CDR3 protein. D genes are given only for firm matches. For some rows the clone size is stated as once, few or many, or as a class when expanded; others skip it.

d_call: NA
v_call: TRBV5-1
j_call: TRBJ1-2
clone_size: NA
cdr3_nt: TGCGCCAGCAGTTACGGCGGTTCTAACTATGGCTACACCTTC
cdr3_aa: CASSYGGSNYGYTF

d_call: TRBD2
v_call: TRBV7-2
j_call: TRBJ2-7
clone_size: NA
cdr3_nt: TGTGCCAGCAGCCCAAGGGGTAGCGGGCAGTACGAGCAGTACTTC
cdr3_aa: CASSPRGSGQYEQYF

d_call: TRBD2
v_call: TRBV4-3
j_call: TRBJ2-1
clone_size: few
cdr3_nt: TGCGCCAGCAGCTGGTTCGGGACTAGCGGAGAGAATGAGCAGTTCTTC
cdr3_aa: CASSWFGTSGENEQFF

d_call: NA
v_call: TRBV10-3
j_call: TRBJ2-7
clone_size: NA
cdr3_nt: TGTGCCATCAGTGAAACCGACGGAGGGAACTACGAGCAGTACTTC
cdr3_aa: CAISETDGGNYEQYF

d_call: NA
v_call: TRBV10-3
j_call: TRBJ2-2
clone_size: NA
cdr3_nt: TGTGCCATCAGTGAGTCGTCCGGCGTCACCGGGGAGCTGTTTTTT
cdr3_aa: CAISESSGVTGELFF

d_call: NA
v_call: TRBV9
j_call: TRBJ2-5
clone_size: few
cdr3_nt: TGTGCCAGCAGCCCTTCCTACGCCCAAGAGACCCAGTACTTC
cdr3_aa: CASSPSYAQETQYF

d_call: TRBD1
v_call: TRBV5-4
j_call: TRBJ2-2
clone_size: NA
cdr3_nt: TGTGCCAGCAGCTTGTGGACAGGGAACACCGGGGAGCTGTTTTTT
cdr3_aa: CASSLWTGNTGELFF

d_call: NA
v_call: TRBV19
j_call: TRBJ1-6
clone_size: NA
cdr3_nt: TGTGCCAGTAGGCAACAGATTTTAAATTCACCCCTCCACTTT
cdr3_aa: CASRQQILNSPLHF

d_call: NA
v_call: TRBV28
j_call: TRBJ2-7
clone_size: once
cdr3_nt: TGTGCCAGCAATTTGAGGCATGAGTCGAACGAGCAGTACTTC
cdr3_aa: CASNLRHESNEQYF

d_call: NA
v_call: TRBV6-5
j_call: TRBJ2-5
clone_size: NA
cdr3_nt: TGTGCCAGCAGTCGGAACAGGGCTCAAGAGACCCAGTACTTC
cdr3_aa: CASSRNRAQETQYF

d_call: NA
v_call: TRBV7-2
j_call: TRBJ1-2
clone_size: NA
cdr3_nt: TGTGCCAGCAGCTTACAGAGTCATGGCTACACCTTC
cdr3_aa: CASSLQSHGYTF

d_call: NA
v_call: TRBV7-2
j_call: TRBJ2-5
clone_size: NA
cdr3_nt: TGTGCCAGCAGCATAAATGGGTACCAAGAGACCCAGTACTTC
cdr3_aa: CASSINGYQETQYF

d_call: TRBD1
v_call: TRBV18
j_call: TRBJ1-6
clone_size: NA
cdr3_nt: TGTGCCAGCTCCGAAACAGGGGGCAGAAATTCACCCCTCCACTTT
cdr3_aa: CASSETGGRNSPLHF

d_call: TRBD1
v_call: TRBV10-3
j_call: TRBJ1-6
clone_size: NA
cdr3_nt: TGTGCCATCAGTGGCCGGGACAGGGTTGATTCACCCCTCCACTTT
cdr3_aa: CAISGRDRVDSPLHF

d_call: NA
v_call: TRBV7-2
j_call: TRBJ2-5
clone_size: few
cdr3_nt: TGTGCCAGCAGCCTGCGACTAGTGGGGTCGACAGGGACCCAGTACTTC
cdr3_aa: CASSLRLVGSTGTQYF

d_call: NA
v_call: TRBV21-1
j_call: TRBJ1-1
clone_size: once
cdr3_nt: TGTGCCAGCAGCAAAGCGAGGCGGGGCCAGGCTTTCTTT
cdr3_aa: CASSKARRGQAFF